This T cell receptor beta chain was sequenced in a study of cytomegalovirus exposure and HLA in healthy donors. To note about this clone: The antigen is not known.

Overall study findings and caveats: Previous analysis showed most TCR beta V segments were productive about 87% or about 30% of the time. Listed as cytomegalovirus-associated were 150 to 200 TCR beta chains.

Amplification used 60 Vbeta primers and 13 Jbeta primers. The table came from immunoSEQ multiplex PCR; TCRdb's copy has only in-frame clones and leaves some out. The sample gives under 200,000 clones, over 70% of which show up once; approximately 3.4% is in the top ten. Sequencing input: PBMCs. This clonotype was obtained from a woman aged 45-59 years in good health and CMV-seropositive.

CDR3 bases: TGTGCCAGCTCACCAGGAACTAGCGGGGGAGGTAGCACAGATACGCAGTATTTT. Its protein is CASSPGTSGGGSTDTQYF. The J gene is TRBJ2-3, the V gene TRBV18; 11 bases are shared with TRBD2. The length of the CDR3 is 18 residues. The germline V gene encodes CDR1 KGHSH and CDR2 LQKENI. The V segment lost 2 bases and the J segment 0 bases; nucleotides outside the gene matches: 7.